The entry that follows covers one TCR beta chain sequence. Some clones are missing from TCRdb's copy, which holds only in-frame ones; the method was immunoSEQ multiplex PCR. This table has roughly 450,000 clones, less than 95% appearing once. This CDR3 has 16 amino acids. J was trimmed by 3 bases and V by 6 bases; bases with no gene match: 10. Germline values: CDR1 SGHDN, CDR2 FVKESK. This entry is derived from a study of blood T cell repertoires in COVID-19. The J gene is TRBJ2-7, the V gene TRBV14; 11 positions agree with TRBD2. The specimen was PBMCs or T cells enriched from blood (not recorded which). This sequence originates from a man aged 18 to 29 who had recovered from COVID-19. The CDR3 loop reads CASSRYVGTSGYEQYF. In DNA form, the CDR3 reads TGTGCCAGCAGTCGCTACGTAGGGACTAGCGGCTACGAGCAGTACTTC.